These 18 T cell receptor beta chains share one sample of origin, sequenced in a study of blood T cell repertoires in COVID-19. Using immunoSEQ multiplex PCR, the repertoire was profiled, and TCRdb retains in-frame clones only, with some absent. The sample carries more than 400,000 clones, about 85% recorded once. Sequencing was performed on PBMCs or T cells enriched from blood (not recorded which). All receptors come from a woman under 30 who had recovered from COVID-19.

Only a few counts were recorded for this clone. CDR3 loop: CASRTGGRGYNQPQHF. The CDR3 DNA follows: TGTGCCAGCAGAACGGGGGGGAGAGGTTACAATCAGCCCCAGCATTTT. The rearrangement uses TRBV5-5 and TRBJ1-5; D might be TRBD1 (5 bases). V was clipped by 5 bases and J by 3 bases, with 18 bases between them. The CDR3 spans 16 residues. Germline V gene lookup returns CDR1 SGHKS and CDR2 YYEKEE (reference sequence). Full variable domain (rest looked up from reference TRBV5-5 and TRBJ1-5): DAGVTQSPTHLIKTRGQQVTLRCSPISGHKSVSWYQQVLGQGPQFIFQYYEKEERGRGNFPDRFSARQFPNYSSELNVNALLLGDSALYLCASRTGGRGYNQPQHFGDGTRLSIL.

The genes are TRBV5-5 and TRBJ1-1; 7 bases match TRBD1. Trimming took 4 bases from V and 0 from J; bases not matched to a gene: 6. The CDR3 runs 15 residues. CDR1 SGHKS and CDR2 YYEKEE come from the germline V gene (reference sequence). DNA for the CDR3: TGTGCCAGCAGCCAGGGGACAGCTGTGAACACTGAAGCTTTCTTT. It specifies CASSQGTAVNTEAFF.

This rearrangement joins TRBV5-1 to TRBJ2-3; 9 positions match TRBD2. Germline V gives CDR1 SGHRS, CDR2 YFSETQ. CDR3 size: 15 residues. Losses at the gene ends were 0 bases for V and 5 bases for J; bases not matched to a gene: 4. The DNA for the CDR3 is TGCGCCAGCAGCTTGGCAGCGGGGGGTGTAGATACGCAGTATTTT. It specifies CASSLAAGGVDTQYF. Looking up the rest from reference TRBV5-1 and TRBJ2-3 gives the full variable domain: KAGVTQTPRYLIKTRGQQVTLSCSPISGHRSVSWYQQTPGQGLQFLFEYFSETQRNKGNFPGRFSGRQFSNSRSEMNVSTLELGDSALYLCASSLAAGGVDTQYFGPGTRLTVL.

This CDR3 reads CASSRDRLSGNTIYF. The CDR3 DNA follows: TGTGCCAGCAGCCGGGACAGGCTCTCTGGAAACACCATATATTTT. The chain links TRBV5-4 to TRBJ1-3; 8 bases fit TRBD1. V lost 4 bases and J lost 0; bases outside the gene matches: 3. Germline CDR1 is SGHNT and CDR2 is YYREEE (reference sequence). CDR3 length equals 15 residues.

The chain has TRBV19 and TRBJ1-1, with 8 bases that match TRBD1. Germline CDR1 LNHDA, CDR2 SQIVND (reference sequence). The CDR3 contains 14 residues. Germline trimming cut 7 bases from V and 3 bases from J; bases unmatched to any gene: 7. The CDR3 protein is CASTSTGADTEAFF. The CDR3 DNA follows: TGTGCCAGTACCTCGACAGGGGCCGACACTGAAGCTTTCTTT.

CDR3 DNA sequence: TGTGCCTGGAGTGTGATACCGGCTGAAGCTTTCTTT. This gives the protein CAWSVIPAEAFF. The chain employs TRBV30 and TRBJ1-1, with D uncertain. In germline, CDR1 is GTSNPN, CDR2 SVGIG (reference sequence). There are 12 residues in the CDR3. Trimming took 0 bases from V and 6 from J, leaving 8 bases between them.

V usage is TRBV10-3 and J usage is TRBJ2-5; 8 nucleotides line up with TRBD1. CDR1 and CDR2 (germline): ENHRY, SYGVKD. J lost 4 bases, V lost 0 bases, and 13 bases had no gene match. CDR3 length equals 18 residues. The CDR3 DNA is TGTGCCATCAGTGAGTCAGGTGACAGGGGCCCCTCGGGAGAGACCCAGTACTTC. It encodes CAISESGDRGPSGETQYF.

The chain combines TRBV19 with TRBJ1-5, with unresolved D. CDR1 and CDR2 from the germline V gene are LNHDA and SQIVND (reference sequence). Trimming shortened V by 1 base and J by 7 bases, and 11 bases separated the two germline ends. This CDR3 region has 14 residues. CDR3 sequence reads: CASSIGEGGQPQHF. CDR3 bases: TGTGCCAGTAGTATAGGGGAGGGTGGACAGCCCCAGCATTTT.

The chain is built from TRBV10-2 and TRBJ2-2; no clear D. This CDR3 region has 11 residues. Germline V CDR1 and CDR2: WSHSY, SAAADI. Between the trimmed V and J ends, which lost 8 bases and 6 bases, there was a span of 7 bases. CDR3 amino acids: CASVGAGELFF. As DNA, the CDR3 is TGCGCCAGCGTGGGCGCCGGGGAGCTGTTTTTT.

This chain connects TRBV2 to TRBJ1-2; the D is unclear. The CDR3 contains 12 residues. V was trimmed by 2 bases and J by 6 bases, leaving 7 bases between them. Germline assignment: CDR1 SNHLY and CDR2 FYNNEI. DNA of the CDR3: TGTGCCAGCAGTGAAAACGGGGATGGCTACACCTTC. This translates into CASSENGDGYTF.

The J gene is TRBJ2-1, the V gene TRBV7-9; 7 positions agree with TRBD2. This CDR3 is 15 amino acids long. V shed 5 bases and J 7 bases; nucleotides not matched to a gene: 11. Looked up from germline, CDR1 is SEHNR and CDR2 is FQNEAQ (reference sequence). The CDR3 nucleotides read TGTGCCAGCAGCCCCCGACTAGCAGCCGGGAATGAGCAGTTCTTC. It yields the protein CASSPRLAAGNEQFF.

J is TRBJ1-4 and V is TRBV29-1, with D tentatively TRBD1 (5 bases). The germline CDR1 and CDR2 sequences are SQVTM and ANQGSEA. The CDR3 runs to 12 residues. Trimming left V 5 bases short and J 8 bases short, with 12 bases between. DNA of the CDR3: TGCAGCGTTCGCGGGGCGAGCGAAAAACTGTTTTTT. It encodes CSVRGASEKLFF. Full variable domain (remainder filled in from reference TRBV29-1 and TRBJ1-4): SAVISQKPSRDICQRGTSLTIQCQVDSQVTMMFWYRQQPGQSLTLIATANQGSEATYESGFVIDKFPISRPNLTFSTLTVSNMSPEDSSIYLCSVRGASEKLFFGSGTQLSVL.

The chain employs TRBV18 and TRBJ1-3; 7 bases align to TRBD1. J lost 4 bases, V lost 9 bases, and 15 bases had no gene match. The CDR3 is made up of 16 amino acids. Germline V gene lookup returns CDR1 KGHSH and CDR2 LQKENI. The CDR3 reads CASTRSRDSKGNTIYF. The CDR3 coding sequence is TGTGCCAGTACGAGATCCCGGGACAGCAAGGGAAACACCATATATTTT.

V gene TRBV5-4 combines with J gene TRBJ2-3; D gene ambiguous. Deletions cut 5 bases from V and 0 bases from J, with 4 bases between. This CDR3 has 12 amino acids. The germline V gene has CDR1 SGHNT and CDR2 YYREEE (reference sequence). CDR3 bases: TGTGCCAGCAGGTATAGCACAGATACGCAGTATTTT. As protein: CASRYSTDTQYF.

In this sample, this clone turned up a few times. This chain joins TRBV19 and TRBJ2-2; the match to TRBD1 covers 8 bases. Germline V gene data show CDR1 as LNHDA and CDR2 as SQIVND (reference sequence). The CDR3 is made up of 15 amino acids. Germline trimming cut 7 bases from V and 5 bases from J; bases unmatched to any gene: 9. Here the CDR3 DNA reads TGTGCCAGTATCCCCCGTCGGGACAGGACCGGGGAGCTGTTTTTT. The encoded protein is CASIPRRDRTGELFF. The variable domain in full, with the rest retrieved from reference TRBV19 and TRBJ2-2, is DGGITQSPKYLFRKEGQNVTLSCEQNLNHDAMYWYRQDPGQGLRLIYYSQIVNDFQKGDIAEGYSVSREKKESFPLTVTSAQKNPTAFYLCASIPRRDRTGELFFGEGSRLTVL.

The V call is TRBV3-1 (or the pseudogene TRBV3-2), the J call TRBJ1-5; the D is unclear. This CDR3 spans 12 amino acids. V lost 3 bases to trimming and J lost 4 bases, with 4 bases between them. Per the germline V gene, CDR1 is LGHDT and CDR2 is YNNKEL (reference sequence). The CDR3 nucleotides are TGTGCCAGCAGCCACCTTAATCAGCCCCAGCATTTT. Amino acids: CASSHLNQPQHF.

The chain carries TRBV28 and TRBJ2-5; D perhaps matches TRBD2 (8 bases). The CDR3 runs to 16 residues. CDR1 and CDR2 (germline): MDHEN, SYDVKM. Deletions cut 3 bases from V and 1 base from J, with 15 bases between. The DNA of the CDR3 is TGTGCCAGCAGTTTCGGGAGGGGGCGAGGCCAAGAGACCCAGTACTTC. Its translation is CASSFGRGRGQETQYF. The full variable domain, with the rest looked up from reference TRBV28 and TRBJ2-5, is DVKVTQSSRYLVKRTGEKVFLECVQDMDHENMFWYRQDPGLGLRLIYFSYDVKMKEKGDIPEGYSVSREKKERFSLILESASTNQTSMYLCASSFGRGRGQETQYFGPGTRLLVL.

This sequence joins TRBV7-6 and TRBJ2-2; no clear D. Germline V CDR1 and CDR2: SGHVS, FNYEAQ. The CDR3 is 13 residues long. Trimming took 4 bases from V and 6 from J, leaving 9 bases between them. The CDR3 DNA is TGTGCCAGCAGCTCCTCCGGGTCCGGGGAGCTGTTTTTT. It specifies CASSSSGSGELFF.